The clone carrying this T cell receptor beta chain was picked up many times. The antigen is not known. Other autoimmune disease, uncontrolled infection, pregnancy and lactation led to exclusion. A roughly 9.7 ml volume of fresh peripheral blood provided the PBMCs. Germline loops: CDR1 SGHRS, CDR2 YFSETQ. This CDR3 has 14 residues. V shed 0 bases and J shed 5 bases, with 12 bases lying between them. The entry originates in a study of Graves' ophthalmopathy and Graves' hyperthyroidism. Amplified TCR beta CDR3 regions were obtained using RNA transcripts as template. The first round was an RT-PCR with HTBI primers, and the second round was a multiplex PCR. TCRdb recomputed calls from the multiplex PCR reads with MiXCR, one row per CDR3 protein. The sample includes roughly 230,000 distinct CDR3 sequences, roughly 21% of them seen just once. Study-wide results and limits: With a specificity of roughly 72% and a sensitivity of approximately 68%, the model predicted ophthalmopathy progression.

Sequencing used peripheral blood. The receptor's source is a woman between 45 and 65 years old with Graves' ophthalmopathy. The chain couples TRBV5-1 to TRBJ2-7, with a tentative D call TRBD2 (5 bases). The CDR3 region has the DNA TGCGCCAGCAGCTTGGGGGAGAAACCCCACGAGCAGTACTTC. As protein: CASSLGEKPHEQYF.